These 10 T cell receptor beta chains were all obtained from the same sample, sequenced in a study of tumor-infiltrating lymphocytes in primary liver carcinoma. A constant-region primer primed TCR beta cDNA synthesis from 500 to 550 ng of total RNA. Nested multiplex PCR, run for three rounds with slightly modified ARM-PCR, yielded TCR beta libraries. It was with TRBV1-TRBV30 forward primers and a C-beta reverse primer that the first two PCR rounds were run, at around 9 cycles each. TCRdb processed the multiplex PCR reads anew with MiXCR; each CDR3 protein has one entry. The table includes tens of thousands of distinct CDR3 sequences, 72% detected once. Co-extraction of both nucleic acids (RNA and DNA) used roughly 19-33 mg of unsorted bulk tissue. Material for sequencing was liver tumor tissue from sampling region 1. The subset was: tumor region T1, superior pole. These receptors all come from a man aged 40-49 years with primary liver carcinoma and hepatitis B virus infection.

Regarding this clonotype: Here the CDR3 omits its conserved ending phenylalanine or tryptophan, so a read error is the likely source. It is unclear where the CDR3 begins or ends on the DNA, so no DNA is shown, and the CDR3 is as TCRdb lists it. The rearrangement joins TRBV5-5 to TRBJ2-5; the listed D gene, TRBD1, was not tested against the DNA. The CDR3 spans 15 amino acids, including both terminal residues. CDR1 SGHKS and CDR2 YYEKEE come from the germline V gene (reference sequence). This chain's CDR3 is CASRGADWEQETHYL.

As for this clonotype: A much larger clone lies a single base off, so this may be a read error. V and J are TRBV7-9 and TRBJ1-4; the D is unclear. The CDR3 length is 13 residues. Germline CDR1 and CDR2: SEHNR and FQNEAQ (reference sequence). In DNA form, the CDR3 reads TGTGCCAACAGCTCACCAGGAAGGGAAAAACTGTTTTTT. Its protein is CANSSPGREKLFF. Filled out from reference TRBV7-9 and TRBJ1-4, the complete variable domain reads DTGVSQNPRHKITKRGQNVTFRCDPISEHNRLYWYRQTLGQGPEFLTYFQNEAQLEKSRLLSDRFSAERPKGSFSTLEIQRTEQGDSAMYLCANSSPGREKLFFGSGTQLSVL.

Note on this clonotype: A read error is likely, as this CDR3 ends without the conserved phenylalanine or tryptophan. No DNA is shown, since the ends of the CDR3 on it are uncertain; the CDR3 is the one TCRdb lists. The chain uses TRBV11-2 and TRBJ2-7. Termini included, the CDR3 measures 15 amino acids. CDR1 and CDR2 (germline): SGHAT, FQNNGV. The CDR3 spells CASSPTSGISYEEYI.

Concerning this clonotype: A read error may explain this, as a much larger clone is one base away. This chain uses TRBV28 with TRBJ2-5; 7 bases fit TRBD1. V trimming: 2 bases; J trimming: 5 bases; junction bases outside the gene matches: 8. The CDR3 contains 15 residues. The V gene's germline CDR1 is MDHEN and CDR2 SYDVKM. The CDR3 protein is CASSLDRVNGETQYF. The DNA of the CDR3 is TGTGCCAGCAGTTTAGACAGGGTAAACGGGGAGACCCAGTACTTC.

This clonotype has only one observation. The chain has TRBV20-1 and TRBJ1-2; D is possibly TRBD1 (6 bases). The CDR3 is 13 residues long. Per germline, CDR1 DFQATT and CDR2 SNEGSKA (reference sequence). The ends were cut back, 4 bases at V and 4 bases at J, with 13 bases in the middle. The DNA of the CDR3 is TGCAGTGCTACGGACAGTGTGAGCTATGGCTACACCTTC. Its protein is CSATDSVSYGYTF.

The chain uses TRBV28 and TRBJ1-5, with D hard to call. The V end lost 2 bases, the J end lost 8 bases, and 13 bases lay between the germline ends. The CDR3 spans 14 residues. CDR1 is MDHEN and CDR2 is SYDVKM in the germline V gene. CDR3: CASSLLGVGEPQHF. The CDR3 region has the DNA TGTGCCAGCAGTTTACTCGGGGTCGGGGAGCCCCAGCATTTT. The variable domain in full, completed from reference TRBV28 and TRBJ1-5, reads DVKVTQSSRYLVKRTGEKVFLECVQDMDHENMFWYRQDPGLGLRLIYFSYDVKMKEKGDIPEGYSVSREKKERFSLILESASTNQTSMYLCASSLLGVGEPQHFGDGTRLSIL.

The V and J genes are TRBV6-5 and TRBJ2-1, with 10 nucleotides matching TRBD2. This CDR3 has 15 residues. CDR1 is MNHEY and CDR2 is SVGAGI in the germline V gene. The trim removed 0 bases at V and 14 bases at J, leaving 10 bases unmatched. The CDR3 DNA sequence: TGTGCCAGCAGTTACTCTAGCTCTAGCGGGAGTTGGAAGTTCTTC. Residues: CASSYSSSSGSWKFF.

Concerning this clonotype: Since the CDR3 does not end with the conserved phenylalanine or tryptophan, this likely comes from a read error. This chain links TRBV6-5 with TRBJ2-2; D is unclear. The germline V gene encodes CDR1 MNHEY and CDR2 SVGAGI. The CDR3 runs to 15 residues. The CDR3 sequence is CASGYAVDGTGELFS. CDR3 nucleotides: TGTGCCAGCGGTTATGCAGTGGACGGCACCGGGGAGCTGTTTTCT.

For this clonotype: The final CDR3 position lacks the conserved phenylalanine or tryptophan, pointing to a likely read error. This rearrangement joins TRBV14 to TRBJ2-6, with no clear D. The CDR3 has 16 residues. The germline gives CDR1 SGHDN, CDR2 FVKESK. Trimming stripped 6 bases from V and 0 bases from J, with 12 bases between. CDR3 sequence: CASRPRASSGANVLTI. The CDR3 DNA sequence: TGTGCCAGCAGGCCTCGGGCAAGCTCTGGGGCCAACGTCCTGACTATC.

Remarks on this clonotype: Sequence at one end of the junction differs from germline and may be a read error. V gene TRBV10-3 combines with J gene TRBJ2-7, with TRBD2 as a possible D gene (6 bases). Germline values: CDR1 ENHRY, CDR2 SYGVKD. This CDR3 has 15 amino acids. In DNA form, the CDR3 reads TGTGCCATCAGTGACCCTGTGACTAGTCCCTACAAGCAGTACTTC. Its protein product is CAISDPVTSPYKQYF.